This T cell receptor (beta chain) emerged from a study of blood T cell repertoires in COVID-19. Produced via immunoSEQ multiplex PCR; TCRdb's table is partial and in-frame only. The sample has 200,000 to 250,000 clones; 90% are singletons. The CDR3 has 14 residues. Per germline, CDR1 GTSNPN and CDR2 SVGIG (reference sequence). Trimming took 4 bases from V and 8 from J; bases not matched to a gene: 8. The chain uses TRBV30 and TRBJ1-4; 9 positions agree with TRBD1. The sequence derives from a man younger than 40 who had been exposed to COVID-19. The sequencing sample was made of PBMCs or T cells enriched from blood (not recorded which). This CDR3 reads CAWKSGTGREKLFF. The CDR3 DNA reads TGTGCCTGGAAATCCGGGACAGGGAGAGAAAAACTGTTTTTT.